This T cell receptor (beta chain) was captured in a study of T-cell reconstitution after alpha-beta-depleted transplantation in children. Construction of the TCRbeta library involved unique molecular identifiers. TCRdb fed the PCR reads into MiXCR, producing one record per CDR3 protein. In the table there are 420,000 or so distinct CDR3 sequences, approximately 11% of which are singletons. This clonotype was counted a few times. V was clipped by 6 bases and J by 2 bases; unmatched bases: 7. This CDR3 contains 14 residues. Looked up from germline, CDR1 is MNHNS and CDR2 is SASEGT. The material sequenced was PBMCs from the stem cell graft donor, taken from the stem cell graft. This chain uses TRBV6-1 with TRBJ2-7, with 7 bases that match TRBD2. The receptor comes from a human donor who donated a stem cell graft to a child with acute myeloid leukemia. DNA of the CDR3: TGTGCCAGCAGGCTTAGAGCGGGGACCTACGAGCAGTACTTC. Its translation: CASRLRAGTYEQYF.